Listed below are T cell receptor beta chains from one sample, sequenced in a study of T cell changes during pregnancy in multiple sclerosis. The assay was immunoSEQ multiplex PCR, and TCRdb's table has in-frame clones only and misses some. The profile covers around 68,000 clones, with roughly 91% appearing a single time and 2.2% taken by the ten largest. This material consisted of peripheral blood, taken in the third trimester of pregnancy. Every receptor here comes from a female donor in good health, enrolled as a control in a pregnancy study. The CDR3 runs from the conserved cysteine through the conserved F or W. A D gene is named only where the DNA matches it firmly. Size tells how often a clone was seen (once, few, many) or the class of an expanded clone, and some rows leave it out.

j_call,v_call,clone_size,d_call,cdr3_aa,cdr3_nt
TRBJ1-4,TRBV27,.,.,CASSLVRAPNEKLFF,TGTGCCAGCAGTTTAGTGAGGGCCCCTAATGAAAAACTGTTTTTT
TRBJ2-5,TRBV29-1,.,.,CSVEVPGAEETQYF,TGCAGCGTTGAAGTCCCAGGGGCGGAAGAGACCCAGTACTTC
TRBJ1-1,TRBV30,.,.,CAWSVLLLNTEAFF,TGTGCCTGGAGTGTACTTCTGCTGAACACTGAAGCTTTCTTT
TRBJ1-1,TRBV7-2,.,.,CASSLWAGENTEAFF,TGTGCCAGCAGCTTATGGGCAGGGGAGAACACTGAAGCTTTCTTT
TRBJ2-1,TRBV6-1,once,TRBD1,CASSGAQGIPYNEQFF,TGTGCCAGCAGTGGGGCACAGGGGATCCCCTACAATGAGCAGTTCTTC
TRBJ2-4,TRBV2,.,TRBD2,CASSPEWGGAKNIQYF,TGTGCCAGCAGTCCGGAATGGGGGGGAGCCAAAAACATTCAGTACTTC
TRBJ2-5,TRBV25-1,.,.,CASSDRGQETQYF,TGTGCCAGCAGTGATAGGGGCCAAGAGACCCAGTACTTC
TRBJ2-7,TRBV7-9,.,.,CASSLQESSYEQYF,TGTGCCAGCAGCCTACAGGAAAGCTCCTACGAGCAGTACTTC
TRBJ2-7,TRBV6-5,once,.,CASSLDRSYEQYF,TGTGCCAGCAGTCTCGACAGATCCTACGAGCAGTACTTC
TRBJ2-1,TRBV28,.,.,CASRLQNEQFF,TGTGCCAGCAGGCTACAGAATGAGCAGTTCTTC
TRBJ2-5,TRBV6-1,.,.,CASSAGQIETQYF,TGTGCCAGCAGTGCAGGACAGATAGAGACCCAGTACTTC
TRBJ2-1,TRBV7-9,.,.,CASNPGSSKEQFF,TGTGCCAGCAACCCCGGTAGTTCGAAAGAGCAGTTCTTC
TRBJ2-3,TRBV2,.,TRBD1,CASDTGQGLDTQYF,TGTGCCAGCGATACGGGACAGGGGTTAGATACGCAGTATTTT
TRBJ1-5,TRBV6-1,.,TRBD1,CASKYRGSNQPQHF,TGTGCCAGCAAGTACAGGGGTAGCAATCAGCCCCAGCATTTT
TRBJ1-2,TRBV28,.,.,CASLTMTRRGYTF,TGTGCCAGCTTGACAATGACAAGAAGGGGCTACACCTTC
TRBJ2-7,TRBV5-6,.,.,CASSLASYEQYF,TGTGCCAGCAGCTTGGCCAGCTACGAGCAGTACTTC
TRBJ2-4,TRBV4-1,.,.,CASSYSGNIQYF,TGCGCCAGCTCCTATTCGGGAAACATTCAGTACTTC
TRBJ1-5,TRBV5-1,.,TRBD1,CASSAGTASNQPQHF,TGCGCCAGCAGCGCAGGGACAGCAAGCAATCAGCCCCAGCATTTT
TRBJ2-5,TRBV30,.,.,CAWTRGLYETQYF,TGTGCCTGGACTAGAGGGTTGTATGAGACCCAGTACTTC
TRBJ2-1,TRBV7-8,once,TRBD1,CASSIDRELYNEQFF,TGTGCCAGCAGCATCGACAGGGAACTCTACAATGAGCAGTTCTTC
TRBJ2-7,TRBV6-5,.,.,CASSYSRASGEQYF,TGTGCCAGCAGTTACTCTAGAGCCTCGGGAGAGCAGTACTTC
TRBJ2-1,TRBV29-1,.,TRBD2,CSVGGLAGGEVEQFF,TGCAGCGTTGGGGGACTAGCGGGAGGGGAGGTTGAGCAGTTCTTC
TRBJ2-1,TRBV5-1,.,.,CASSVPRTSHNEQFF,TGCGCCAGCAGCGTACCCCGGACTTCCCACAATGAGCAGTTCTTC
TRBJ2-4,TRBV6-5,once,TRBD2,CASSSPLAGGVNIQYF,TGTGCCAGCAGTTCCCCTCTAGCGGGAGGGGTAAACATTCAGTACTTC
TRBJ1-5,TRBV5-4,.,.,CASSLFGSGQPQHF,TGTGCCAGCAGCTTGTTCGGGTCGGGTCAGCCCCAGCATTTT
TRBJ1-1,TRBV5-4,.,TRBD1,CASSLGQGIGTEAFF,TGTGCCAGCAGCTTGGGACAGGGGATCGGCACTGAAGCTTTCTTT
TRBJ2-3,TRBV13,.,.,CASSPLWTDTQYF,TGTGCCAGCAGCCCCCTATGGACAGATACGCAGTATTTT
TRBJ1-1,TRBV2,.,TRBD1,CASRDDRGGTEAFF,TGTGCCAGCAGAGACGACAGGGGGGGCACTGAAGCTTTCTTT